These 15 T cell receptor beta chains share one sample of origin, sequenced in a study of blood T cell repertoires in COVID-19. TCRdb keeps only in-frame clones here, not all; method: immunoSEQ multiplex PCR. Of just over 150,000 clones in the sample, 82% were seen once. Source material: peripheral blood. The receptors derive from a woman of 80 years or more with acute or convalescent COVID-19.

This chain joins TRBV6-1 and TRBJ2-1; 9 positions agree with TRBD2. CDR3 length equals 17 residues. V lost 3 bases to trimming and J lost 2 bases; unmatched junction nucleotides: 8. Germline V CDR1 and CDR2: MNHNS, SASEGT. This chain's CDR3 is CASSEGVAGDAYNEQFF. CDR3 nucleotides: TGTGCCAGCAGTGAGGGGGTAGCGGGAGACGCCTACAATGAGCAGTTCTTC.

The chain links TRBV11-2 to TRBJ1-2; 7 nucleotides line up with TRBD1. J was trimmed by 5 bases and V by 4 bases; bases with no gene match: 13. Germline assignment: CDR1 SGHAT and CDR2 FQNNGV. This CDR3 comprises 16 residues. CDR3 coding DNA: TGTGCCAGCAGCTCCCCCCGGGCCCCCAGGGGGTATGGCTACACCTTC. Protein product: CASSSPRAPRGYGYTF.

This chain uses TRBV7-2 with TRBJ2-2; 12 bases map to TRBD2. Germline CDR1 SGHTA, CDR2 FQGNSA. The CDR3 sequence is 16 residues long. V gave up 5 bases and J gave up 4 bases; unmatched junction bases: 5. DNA of the CDR3: TGTGCCAGCAGCCCCCTAGCGGGAGGGCCCACCGGGGAGCTGTTTTTT. Translation gives CASSPLAGGPTGELFF.

The chain is built from TRBV19 and TRBJ2-5; D might be TRBD2 (5 bases). Looked up from germline, CDR1 is LNHDA and CDR2 is SQIVND (reference sequence). The ends were cut back, 7 bases at V and 5 bases at J, with 17 bases in the middle. CDR3 length: 14 residues. The CDR3 sequence: CASNHPGSHETQYF. The CDR3 nucleotides are TGTGCCAGTAATCACCCGGGATCCCACGAGACCCAGTACTTC. Looking up the rest from reference TRBV19 and TRBJ2-5 gives the full variable domain: DGGITQSPKYLFRKEGQNVTLSCEQNLNHDAMYWYRQDPGQGLRLIYYSQIVNDFQKGDIAEGYSVSREKKESFPLTVTSAQKNPTAFYLCASNHPGSHETQYFGPGTRLLVL.

The gene calls are TRBV5-4 and TRBJ2-7, with 11 bases lining up with TRBD1. The J segment lost 5 bases and the V segment lost 7 bases, leaving 5 bases of the junction unmatched. Germline loops: CDR1 SGHNT, CDR2 YYREEE (reference sequence). This CDR3 spans 13 amino acids. The CDR3 region is CASCRDRGDEQYF. The CDR3 region has the DNA TGTGCCAGCTGCCGGGACAGGGGGGACGAGCAGTACTTC.

This chain uses TRBV2 with TRBJ1-5; D is uncertain. Germline V lookup: CDR1 SNHLY, CDR2 FYNNEI. The germline V and J ends were trimmed by 6 bases and 1 base, with 13 bases remaining between them. The CDR3 is 15 residues long. The CDR3 sequence is CASSRSRTSNQPQHF. In nucleotides, the CDR3 is TGTGCCAGCAGCAGGTCACGAACGAGCAATCAGCCCCAGCATTTT. The whole variable domain, filled in from reference TRBV2 and TRBJ1-5, reads EPEVTQTPSHQVTQMGQEVILRCVPISNHLYFYWYRQILGQKVEFLVSFYNNEISEKSEIFDDQFSVERPDGSNFTLKIRSTKLEDSAMYFCASSRSRTSNQPQHFGDGTRLSIL.

The V call is TRBV19, the J call TRBJ1-5; D is possibly TRBD1 (6 bases). Germline lookup yields CDR1 LNHDA and CDR2 SQIVND (reference sequence). Trimming removed 5 bases from V and 5 bases from J, with 13 bases in between. This CDR3 contains 14 residues. For the CDR3, the DNA is TGTGCCAGTAGTCTCTGGGCAGGGGATCAGCCCCAGCATTTT. It yields the protein CASSLWAGDQPQHF.

The chain carries TRBV18 and TRBJ2-7; 8 bases map to TRBD2. V lost 3 bases and J lost 2; bases outside the gene matches: 3. Germline V gives CDR1 KGHSH, CDR2 LQKENI. The CDR3 contains 14 residues. CDR3 nucleotide sequence: TGTGCCAGCTCACCTCTTAGCGGGACCTACGAGCAGTACTTC. This gives the protein CASSPLSGTYEQYF. The whole variable domain, remainder taken from reference TRBV18 and TRBJ2-7, is NAGVMQNPRHLVRRRGQEARLRCSPMKGHSHVYWYRQLPEEGLKFMVYLQKENIIDESGMPKERFSAEFPKEGPSILRIQQVVRGDSAAYFCASSPLSGTYEQYFGPGTRLTVT.

The rearrangement joins TRBV7-8 to TRBJ2-7, with 9 bases lining up with TRBD2. V lost 1 base and J lost 2; bases outside the gene matches: 3. The CDR3 totals 15 residues. Germline values: CDR1 SGHVS, CDR2 FQNEAQ. CDR3 nucleotides: TGTGCCAGCAGCTTAGAGGCTAGCGGGGCCTACGAGCAGTACTTC. Its translation is CASSLEASGAYEQYF.

This sequence joins TRBV6-5 and TRBJ2-1, with D uncertain. V gave up 6 bases and J gave up 7 bases, with 7 bases separating them. From germline, CDR1 is MNHEY and CDR2 SVGAGI. The CDR3 has 11 residues. CDR3 in amino acids: CASRNGNEQFF. Here the CDR3 DNA reads TGTGCCAGCAGGAACGGGAATGAGCAGTTCTTC.

V usage is TRBV5-1 and J usage is TRBJ2-5; D ambiguous. V dropped 0 bases and J dropped 4 bases, with 4 bases sitting between them. This CDR3 is built from 12 residues. Germline loops: CDR1 SGHRS, CDR2 YFSETQ. The CDR3 DNA follows: TGCGCCAGCAGCTTGGAAGCAGAGACCCAGTACTTC. This gives the protein CASSLEAETQYF.

The gene calls are TRBV5-1 and TRBJ2-7, with a possible D match to TRBD2 (6 bases). Germline V gene lookup returns CDR1 SGHRS and CDR2 YFSETQ. Between the trimmed V and J ends, which lost 0 bases and 5 bases, there was a span of 15 bases. The CDR3 has 15 amino acids. Here the CDR3 DNA reads TGCGCCAGCAGCTTGGGCATCTCGGAGGGGAACGAGCAGTACTTC. It translates to CASSLGISEGNEQYF.

This rearrangement joins TRBV12-5 to TRBJ1-2; possibly TRBD1 for D (6 bases). The CDR3 has 15 amino acids. Trimming removed 2 bases from V and 5 bases from J, with 15 bases in between. Germline values: CDR1 LGHNT, CDR2 FRNRAP. This CDR3 is CASGLPPGQLYGYTF. CDR3 in DNA: TGTGCTAGTGGTTTGCCCCCCGGACAGCTATATGGCTACACCTTC.

This chain joins TRBV5-1 and TRBJ2-7; D is possibly TRBD2 (5 bases). The CDR3 covers 14 residues. The germline CDR1 and CDR2 sequences are SGHRS and YFSETQ. V was trimmed by 3 bases and J by 6 bases, leaving 16 bases between them. CDR3 nucleotides: TGCGCCAGCAGCTACTCCGGAGGAACAAGCGAGCAGTACTTC. This sequence encodes CASSYSGGTSEQYF.

The rearrangement links TRBV10-3 to TRBJ1-2, with 8 bases that match TRBD1. CDR1 is ENHRY, CDR2 SYGVKD, per germline. Trimming at V came to 4 bases and at J to 4 bases, leaving 5 bases not matched to a gene. This CDR3 has 14 amino acids. CDR3 in amino acids: CAISGGTGLYGYTF. CDR3 bases: TGTGCCATCAGTGGAGGGACAGGACTCTATGGCTACACCTTC.